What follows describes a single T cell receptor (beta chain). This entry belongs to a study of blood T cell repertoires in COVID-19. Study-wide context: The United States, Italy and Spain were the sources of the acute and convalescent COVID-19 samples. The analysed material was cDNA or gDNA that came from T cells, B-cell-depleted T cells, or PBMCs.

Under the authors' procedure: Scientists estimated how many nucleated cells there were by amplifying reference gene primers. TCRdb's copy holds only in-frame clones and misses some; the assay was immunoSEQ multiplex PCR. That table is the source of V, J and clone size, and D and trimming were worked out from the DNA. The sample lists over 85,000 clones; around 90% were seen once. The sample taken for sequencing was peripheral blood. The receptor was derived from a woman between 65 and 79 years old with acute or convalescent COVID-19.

The CDR3 DNA follows: TGCGCCAGCAGCCAAGTACTAGCGGGATCGTACGAGCAGTACTTC. Amino acid sequence: CASSQVLAGSYEQYF. The chain uses TRBV4-1 and TRBJ2-7; 10 bases fit TRBD2. Germline V gene data show CDR1 as MGHRA and CDR2 as YSYEKL. This CDR3 region has 15 residues. V lost 1 base to trimming and J lost 4 bases; unmatched junction nucleotides: 4.